Shown below are 3 T cell receptor beta chains from a single sample sequenced in a study of T cell responses to AZD1222 COVID-19 vaccine. The method was immunoSEQ multiplex PCR; TCRdb's version includes in-frame clones alone and lacks a portion of them. The table includes about 140,000 clones, more than 80% detected once. The source was peripheral blood, collected on day 0 of AZD1222 vaccination. These receptors were taken from an adult in good health.

This chain joins TRBV7-2 and TRBJ1-1; D is possibly TRBD1 (6 bases). V lost 3 bases and J 4 bases, leaving 15 bases between the germline ends. Germline CDR1 reads SGHTA; CDR2 reads FQGNSA. There are 15 residues in the CDR3. The CDR3 is CASSFRGRRGTEAFF. The CDR3 DNA reads as TGTGCCAGCAGCTTCCGGGGGCGCAGGGGCACTGAAGCTTTCTTT.

This chain joins TRBV5-4 and TRBJ2-2; 8 nucleotides line up with TRBD1. V lost 4 bases to trimming and J lost 6 bases; unmatched junction nucleotides: 11. This CDR3 has 16 residues. Germline V gene lookup returns CDR1 SGHNT and CDR2 YYREEE (reference sequence). The CDR3 region is CASSPGNRGVAGELFF. CDR3 nucleotides: TGTGCCAGCAGCCCCGGAAACAGGGGGGTTGCCGGGGAGCTGTTTTTT. Full variable domain (remainder filled in from reference TRBV5-4 and TRBJ2-2): ETGVTQSPTHLIKTRGQQVTLRCSSQSGHNTVSWYQQALGQGPQFIFQYYREEENGRGNFPPRFSGLQFPNYSSELNVNALELDDSALYLCASSPGNRGVAGELFFGEGSRLTVL.

The chain has TRBV7-8 and TRBJ1-4; D is undetermined. Germline lookup yields CDR1 SGHVS and CDR2 FQNEAQ. V gave up 8 bases and J gave up 4 bases, with 11 bases separating them. The CDR3 is 13 amino acids. In DNA form, the CDR3 reads TGTGCCAGCCTAGGTGGGATTAATGAAAAACTGTTTTTT. Its protein is CASLGGINEKLFF.